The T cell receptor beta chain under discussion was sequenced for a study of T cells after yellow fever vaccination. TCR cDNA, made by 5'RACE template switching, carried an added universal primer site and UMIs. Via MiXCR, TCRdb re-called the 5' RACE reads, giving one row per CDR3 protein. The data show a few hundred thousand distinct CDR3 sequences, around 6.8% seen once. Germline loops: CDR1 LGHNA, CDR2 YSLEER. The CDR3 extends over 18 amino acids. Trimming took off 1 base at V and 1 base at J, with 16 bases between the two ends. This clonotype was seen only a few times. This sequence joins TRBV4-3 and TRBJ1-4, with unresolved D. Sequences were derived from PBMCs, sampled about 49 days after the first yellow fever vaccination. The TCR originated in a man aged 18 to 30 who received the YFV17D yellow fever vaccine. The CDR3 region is CASSQVYRRAGTNEKLFF. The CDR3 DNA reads TGCGCCAGCAGCCAAGTCTACCGACGAGCTGGAACTAATGAAAAACTGTTTTTT.